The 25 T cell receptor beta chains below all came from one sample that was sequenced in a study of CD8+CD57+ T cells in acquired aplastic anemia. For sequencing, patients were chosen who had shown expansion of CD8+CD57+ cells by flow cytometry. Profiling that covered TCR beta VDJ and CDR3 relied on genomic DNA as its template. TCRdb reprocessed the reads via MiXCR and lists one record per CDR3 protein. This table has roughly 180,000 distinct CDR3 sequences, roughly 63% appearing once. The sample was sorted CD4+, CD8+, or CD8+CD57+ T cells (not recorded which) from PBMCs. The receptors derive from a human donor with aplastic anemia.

CDR3 nucleotides: TGTGCCAGCAGCGCTCCTTACCTGGGGGACAATGAGCAGTTCTTC. Translation: CASSAPYLGDNEQFF. The rearrangement links TRBV4-2 to TRBJ2-1; D assignment may be TRBD1 or TRBD2 (5 bases each). The length of the CDR3 is 15 residues. The ends were cut back, 5 bases at V and 5 bases at J, with 16 bases in the middle. Germline V gene lookup returns CDR1 LGHNA and CDR2 YNFKEQ.

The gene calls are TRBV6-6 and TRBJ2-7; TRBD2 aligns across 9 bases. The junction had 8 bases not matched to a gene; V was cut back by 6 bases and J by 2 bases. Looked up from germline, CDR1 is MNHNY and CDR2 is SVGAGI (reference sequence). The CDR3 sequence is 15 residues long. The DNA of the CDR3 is TGTGCCAGCAGGCCAATAGCGGGAGCAACCTACGAGCAGTACTTC. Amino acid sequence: CASRPIAGATYEQYF.

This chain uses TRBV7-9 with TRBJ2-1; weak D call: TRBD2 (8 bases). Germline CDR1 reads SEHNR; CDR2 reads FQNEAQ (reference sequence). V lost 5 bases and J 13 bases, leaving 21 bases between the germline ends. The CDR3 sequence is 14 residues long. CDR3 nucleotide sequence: TGTGCCAGCAGCCAGCCTGACAGGGCGGGGGGCCAGTTCTTC. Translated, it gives CASSQPDRAGGQFF. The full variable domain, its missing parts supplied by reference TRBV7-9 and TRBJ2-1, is DTGVSQNPRHKITKRGQNVTFRCDPISEHNRLYWYRQTLGQGPEFLTYFQNEAQLEKSRLLSDRFSAERPKGSFSTLEIQRTEQGDSAMYLCASSQPDRAGGQFFGPGTRLTVL.

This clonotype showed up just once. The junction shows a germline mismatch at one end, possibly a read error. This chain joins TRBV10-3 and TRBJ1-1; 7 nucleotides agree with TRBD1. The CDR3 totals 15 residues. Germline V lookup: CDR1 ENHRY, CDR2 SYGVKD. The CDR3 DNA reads TGTGCCATCAGTGATACAGGGGCGAAGAACACTGAAGCCTTCTTT. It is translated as CAISDTGAKNTEAFF.

The CDR3 is CASSYRPGLDNEQFF. Here the CDR3 DNA reads TGTGCCAGTAGTTATCGACCGGGACTAGACAATGAGCAGTTCTTC. The chain combines TRBV19 with TRBJ2-1; the match to TRBD2 covers 8 bases. CDR1 and CDR2 (germline): LNHDA, SQIVND (reference sequence). The V segment lost 5 bases and the J segment 5 bases; nucleotides outside the gene matches: 8. The CDR3 contains 15 residues.

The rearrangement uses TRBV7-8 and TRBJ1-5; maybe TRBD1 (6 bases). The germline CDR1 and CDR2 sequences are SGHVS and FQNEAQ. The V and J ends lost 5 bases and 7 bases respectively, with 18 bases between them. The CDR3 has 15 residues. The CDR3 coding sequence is TGTGCCAGCAGCCAGGGGAGAGGGGGTAACCAGCCCCAGCATTTT. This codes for CASSQGRGGNQPQHF.

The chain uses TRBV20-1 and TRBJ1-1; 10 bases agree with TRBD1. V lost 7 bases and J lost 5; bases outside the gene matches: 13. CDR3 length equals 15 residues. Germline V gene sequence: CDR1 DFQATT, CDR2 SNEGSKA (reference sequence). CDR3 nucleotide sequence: TGCAGTGTTCCGCCGGGACAGGGGATGGGAACTGAAGCTTTCTTT. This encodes CSVPPGQGMGTEAFF.

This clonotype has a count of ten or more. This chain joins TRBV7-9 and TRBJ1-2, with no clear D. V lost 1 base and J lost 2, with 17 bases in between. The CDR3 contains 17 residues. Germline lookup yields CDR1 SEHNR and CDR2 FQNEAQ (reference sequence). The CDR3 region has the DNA TGTGCCAGCAGCTTAGTCACACCCACGCCCTTCAACTATGGCTACACCTTC. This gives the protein CASSLVTPTPFNYGYTF. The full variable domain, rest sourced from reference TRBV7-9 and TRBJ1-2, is DTGVSQNPRHKITKRGQNVTFRCDPISEHNRLYWYRQTLGQGPEFLTYFQNEAQLEKSRLLSDRFSAERPKGSFSTLEIQRTEQGDSAMYLCASSLVTPTPFNYGYTFGSGTRLTVV.

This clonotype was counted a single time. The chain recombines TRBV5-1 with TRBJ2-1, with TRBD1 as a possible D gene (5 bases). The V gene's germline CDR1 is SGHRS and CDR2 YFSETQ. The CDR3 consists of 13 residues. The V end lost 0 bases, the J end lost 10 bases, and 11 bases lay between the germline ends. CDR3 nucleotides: TGCGCCAGCAGCTTGGACAGGCTGGCCGAGCAGTTCTTC. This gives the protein CASSLDRLAEQFF. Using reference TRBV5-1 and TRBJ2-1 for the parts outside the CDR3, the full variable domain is KAGVTQTPRYLIKTRGQQVTLSCSPISGHRSVSWYQQTPGQGLQFLFEYFSETQRNKGNFPGRFSGRQFSNSRSEMNVSTLELGDSALYLCASSLDRLAEQFFGPGTRLTVL.

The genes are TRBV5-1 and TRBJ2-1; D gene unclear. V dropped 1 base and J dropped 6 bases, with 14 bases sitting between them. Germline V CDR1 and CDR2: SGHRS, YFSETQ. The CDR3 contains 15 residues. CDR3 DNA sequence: TGCGCCAGCAGCTTGTTTCACCCCAAAACCAATGAGCAGTTCTTC. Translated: CASSLFHPKTNEQFF.

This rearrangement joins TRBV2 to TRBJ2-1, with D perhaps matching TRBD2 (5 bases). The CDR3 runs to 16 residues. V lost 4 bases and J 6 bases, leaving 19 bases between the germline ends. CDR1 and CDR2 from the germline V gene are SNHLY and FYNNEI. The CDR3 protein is CASSGRTRPPFNEQFF. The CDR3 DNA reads TGTGCCAGCAGTGGACGGACTCGCCCCCCGTTCAATGAGCAGTTCTTC.

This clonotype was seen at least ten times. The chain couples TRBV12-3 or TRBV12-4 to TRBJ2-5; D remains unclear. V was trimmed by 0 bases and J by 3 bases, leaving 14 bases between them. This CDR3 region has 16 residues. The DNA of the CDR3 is TGTGCCAGCAGTTTAGCGCTCTTCGGTCGGAAAGAGACCCAGTACTTC. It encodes CASSLALFGRKETQYF.

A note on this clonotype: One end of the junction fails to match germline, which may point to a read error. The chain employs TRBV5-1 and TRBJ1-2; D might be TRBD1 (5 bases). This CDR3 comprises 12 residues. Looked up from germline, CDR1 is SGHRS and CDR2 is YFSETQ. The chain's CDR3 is CASSSQTDGYTF. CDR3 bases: TGTGCCAGCAGCTCACAGACAGATGGCTACACCTTC.

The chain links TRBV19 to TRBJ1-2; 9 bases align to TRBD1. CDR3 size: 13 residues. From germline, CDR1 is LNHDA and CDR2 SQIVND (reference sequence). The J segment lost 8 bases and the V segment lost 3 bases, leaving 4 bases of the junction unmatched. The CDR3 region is CASSMGTGKGYTF. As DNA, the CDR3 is TGTGCCAGTAGTATGGGGACAGGGAAGGGCTACACCTTC.

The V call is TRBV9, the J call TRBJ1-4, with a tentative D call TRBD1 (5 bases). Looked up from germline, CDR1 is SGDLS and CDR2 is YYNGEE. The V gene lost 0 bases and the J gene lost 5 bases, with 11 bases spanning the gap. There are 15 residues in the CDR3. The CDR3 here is CASSVAAGGNEKLFF. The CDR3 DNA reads TGTGCCAGCAGCGTAGCAGCCGGGGGGAATGAAAAACTGTTTTTT.

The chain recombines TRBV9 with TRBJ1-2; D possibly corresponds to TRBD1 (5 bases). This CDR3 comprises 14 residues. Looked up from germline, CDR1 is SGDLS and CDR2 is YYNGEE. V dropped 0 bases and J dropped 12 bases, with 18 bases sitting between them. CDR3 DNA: TGTGCCAGCAGCGTAGAACCAGGGTCCTCTGGAAACACCTTC. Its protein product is CASSVEPGSSGNTF.

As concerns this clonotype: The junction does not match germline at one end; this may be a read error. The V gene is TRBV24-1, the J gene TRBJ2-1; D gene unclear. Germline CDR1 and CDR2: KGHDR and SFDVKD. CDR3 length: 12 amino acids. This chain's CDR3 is CAASDSGSEQFF. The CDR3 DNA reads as TGTGCCGCCAGTGATTCAGGAAGTGAGCAGTTCTTC.

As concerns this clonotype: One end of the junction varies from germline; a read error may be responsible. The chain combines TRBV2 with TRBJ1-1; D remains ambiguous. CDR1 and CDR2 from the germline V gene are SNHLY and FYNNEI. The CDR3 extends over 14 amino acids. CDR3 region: CASSVLGGNTEVFF. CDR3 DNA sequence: TGTGCCAGCAGTGTTTTGGGTGGGAACACTGAAGTTTTCTTT.

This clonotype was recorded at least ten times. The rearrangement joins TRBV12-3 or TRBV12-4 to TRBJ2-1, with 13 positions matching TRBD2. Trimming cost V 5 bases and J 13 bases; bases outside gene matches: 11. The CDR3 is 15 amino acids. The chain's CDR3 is CASSPTSGGGPLQFF. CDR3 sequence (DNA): TGTGCCAGCAGTCCTACTAGCGGGGGGGGGCCCTTACAGTTCTTC.

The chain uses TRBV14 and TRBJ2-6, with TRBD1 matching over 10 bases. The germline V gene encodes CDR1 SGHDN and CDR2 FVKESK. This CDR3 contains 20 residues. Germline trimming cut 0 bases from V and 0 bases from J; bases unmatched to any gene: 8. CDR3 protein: CASSQDWGTGALSGANVLTF. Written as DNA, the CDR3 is TGTGCCAGCAGCCAAGATTGGGGGACAGGGGCCCTCTCTGGGGCCAACGTCCTGACTTTC.

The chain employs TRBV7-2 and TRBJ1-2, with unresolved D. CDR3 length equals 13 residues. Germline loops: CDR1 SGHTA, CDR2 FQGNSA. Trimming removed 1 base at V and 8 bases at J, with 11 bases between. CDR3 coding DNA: TGTGCCAGCAGCTTAGAACCCGCCTCCGGCTACACCTTC. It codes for CASSLEPASGYTF.

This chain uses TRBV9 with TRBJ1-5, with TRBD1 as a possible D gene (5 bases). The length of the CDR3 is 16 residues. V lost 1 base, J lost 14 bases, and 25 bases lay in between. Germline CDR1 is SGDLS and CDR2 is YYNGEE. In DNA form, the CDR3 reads TGTGCCAGCAGCGTATCCGTCCCGGGACTAGCGATAAATGAGCATTTT. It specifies CASSVSVPGLAINEHF.

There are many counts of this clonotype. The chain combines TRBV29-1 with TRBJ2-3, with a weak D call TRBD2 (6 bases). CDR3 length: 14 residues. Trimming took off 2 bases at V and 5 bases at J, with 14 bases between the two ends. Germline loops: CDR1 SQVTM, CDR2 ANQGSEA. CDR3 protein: CSVEMGEGGDTQYF. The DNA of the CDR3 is TGCAGCGTTGAAATGGGCGAGGGAGGAGATACGCAGTATTTT.

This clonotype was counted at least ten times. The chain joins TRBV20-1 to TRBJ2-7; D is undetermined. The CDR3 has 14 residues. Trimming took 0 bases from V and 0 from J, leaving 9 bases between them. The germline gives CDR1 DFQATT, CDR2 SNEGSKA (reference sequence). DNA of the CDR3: TGCAGTGCTAGAGATAGGCGTCGCTCCTACGAGCAGTACTTC. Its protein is CSARDRRRSYEQYF.

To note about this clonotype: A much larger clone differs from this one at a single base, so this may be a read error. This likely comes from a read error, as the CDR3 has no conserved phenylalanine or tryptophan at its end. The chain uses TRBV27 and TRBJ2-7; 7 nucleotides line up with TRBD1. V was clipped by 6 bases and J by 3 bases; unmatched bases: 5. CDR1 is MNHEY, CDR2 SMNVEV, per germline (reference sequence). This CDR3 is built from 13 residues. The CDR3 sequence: CASSDNRGYEQYL. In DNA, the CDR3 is TGTGCCAGCAGCGACAACAGGGGCTACGAGCAGTACCTC.